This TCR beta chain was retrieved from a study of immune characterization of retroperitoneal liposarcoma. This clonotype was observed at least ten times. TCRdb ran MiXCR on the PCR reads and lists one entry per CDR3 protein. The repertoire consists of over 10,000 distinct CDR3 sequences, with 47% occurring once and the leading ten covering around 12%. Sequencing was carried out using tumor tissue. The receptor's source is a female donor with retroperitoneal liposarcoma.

The CDR3 region has the DNA TGTGCCAGCAGTGCCCGGGGAGGGGGTTACTACGAGCAGTACTTC. Protein product: CASSARGGGYYEQYF. J is TRBJ2-1 and V is TRBV6-1; D possibly corresponds to TRBD2 (7 bases). The J call may be in error: the DNA end matches TRBJ2-7 better. This CDR3 region has 15 residues. CDR1 and CDR2 (germline): MNHNS, SASEGT.